Given below is one T cell receptor (beta chain) in context. What it recognizes is unknown. The CDR3 is 15 amino acids. In germline, CDR1 is SGDLS, CDR2 YYNGEE. V shed 4 bases, J shed 2 bases, and the junction held 5 bases outside the gene matches. The data were obtained in a study of T cell responses to AZD1222 COVID-19 vaccine. The wider study: Second-dose intervals of approximately 4 or approximately 12 weeks were pooled.

The study, taken as a whole, reports: The donors showed a predominance of white British ancestry and of females, with possible underestimation of clonal diversity. Scientists sampled the repertoires only once the peak T cell response had passed. Spike-specific TCR breadth and depth went up after people got two AZD1222 doses.

Data came from immunoSEQ multiplex PCR; TCRdb stores just in-frame clones and leaves some out. The sample lists 150,000 or so clones, 94% occurring once. The V call is TRBV9, the J call TRBJ2-1; 8 positions match TRBD2. This TCR was sampled from an adult in good health. Specimen: peripheral blood, collected on day 0 of AZD1222 vaccination. CDR3 residues: CASSPLAGPYNEQFF. The CDR3 DNA sequence: TGTGCCAGCAGCCCCTTAGCGGGACCCTACAATGAGCAGTTCTTC.